Listed below are T cell receptor beta chains from one sample, sequenced in a study of blood T cell repertoires in COVID-19. Sequencing used immunoSEQ multiplex PCR; TCRdb keeps in-frame clones, though not all of them. The table has some 700,000 clones, 85% to 90% seen once. The sample was peripheral blood. The receptors come from a woman aged 18-30 years with acute or convalescent COVID-19. Each CDR3 is given with its conserved first and last residue. Each record gives: clone size, J gene, V gene, CDR3 protein. A clone size is listed for some rows: how often the clone was seen (once, few, many), or a class if it is expanded.

abundance: -; j_gene: TRBJ1-3; v_gene: TRBV6-5; CDR3aa: CASSYQGTSGNTIYF
abundance: -; j_gene: TRBJ1-1; v_gene: TRBV27; CDR3aa: CASSLRPPAFF
abundance: -; j_gene: TRBJ1-1; v_gene: TRBV5-1; CDR3aa: CASSLGEYTEAFF
abundance: -; j_gene: TRBJ1-5; v_gene: TRBV28; CDR3aa: CASSTFRGEGNQPQHF
abundance: once; j_gene: TRBJ1-1; v_gene: TRBV7-2; CDR3aa: CASSLIHGETEAFF
abundance: -; j_gene: TRBJ2-3; v_gene: TRBV19; CDR3aa: CASGKRGGDTQYF
abundance: -; j_gene: TRBJ2-1; v_gene: TRBV11-2; CDR3aa: CASSYIKTGDQFF
abundance: -; j_gene: TRBJ2-4; v_gene: TRBV5-1; CDR3aa: CASSSERGFKNIQYF
abundance: -; j_gene: TRBJ2-7; v_gene: TRBV5-5; CDR3aa: CASSSDLPPYEQYF
abundance: -; j_gene: TRBJ2-2; v_gene: TRBV19; CDR3aa: CASIRDNTGELFF
abundance: -; j_gene: TRBJ1-1; v_gene: TRBV7-9; CDR3aa: CASSLQGGTEAFF
abundance: once; j_gene: TRBJ1-2; v_gene: TRBV5-4; CDR3aa: CASSPDSLVGHGYTF
abundance: -; j_gene: TRBJ1-6; v_gene: TRBV6-6; CDR3aa: CASSRGQVDSPLHF
abundance: -; j_gene: TRBJ1-1; v_gene: TRBV18; CDR3aa: CASSPGQTNTEAFF
abundance: -; j_gene: TRBJ1-2; v_gene: TRBV19; CDR3aa: CASLNRGQSNYGYTF
abundance: -; j_gene: TRBJ1-2; v_gene: TRBV6-2/TRBV6-3; CDR3aa: CASSLTETLGYTF
abundance: -; j_gene: TRBJ1-2; v_gene: TRBV5-6; CDR3aa: CASSLAGFGYTF
abundance: -; j_gene: TRBJ2-1; v_gene: TRBV7-3; CDR3aa: CASSLLAGAYNEQFF
abundance: once; j_gene: TRBJ2-1; v_gene: TRBV4-1; CDR3aa: CASSPSGTGDNEQFF
abundance: -; j_gene: TRBJ2-7; v_gene: TRBV15; CDR3aa: CATSPLTSSYEQYF
abundance: once; j_gene: TRBJ1-4; v_gene: TRBV5-1; CDR3aa: CASSLEGTGANEKLFF
abundance: -; j_gene: TRBJ2-7; v_gene: TRBV6-5; CDR3aa: CASRLTLAGRLEQYF
abundance: -; j_gene: TRBJ1-2; v_gene: TRBV5-6; CDR3aa: CASSLDRGINYGYTF
abundance: -; j_gene: TRBJ1-3; v_gene: TRBV7-9; CDR3aa: CASSLPGQRSGNTIYF
abundance: -; j_gene: TRBJ2-1; v_gene: TRBV12-3/TRBV12-4; CDR3aa: CASLQAPDNEQFF
abundance: -; j_gene: TRBJ2-5; v_gene: TRBV19; CDR3aa: CATKGQGVQETQYF
abundance: -; j_gene: TRBJ1-6; v_gene: TRBV9; CDR3aa: CASSGGTSYNSPLHF
abundance: once; j_gene: TRBJ1-2; v_gene: TRBV3-1/TRBV3-2; CDR3aa: CASSQAQGGGYGYTF
abundance: -; j_gene: TRBJ2-5; v_gene: TRBV11-2; CDR3aa: CASSLDPFQETQYF
abundance: -; j_gene: TRBJ2-1; v_gene: TRBV7-2; CDR3aa: CASSSPRLRVMSYNEQFF
abundance: -; j_gene: TRBJ2-7; v_gene: TRBV5-1; CDR3aa: CASSLVGQGRMSSYEQYF
abundance: once; j_gene: TRBJ1-2; v_gene: TRBV7-9; CDR3aa: CATGGPNYGYTF
abundance: -; j_gene: TRBJ2-3; v_gene: TRBV4-3; CDR3aa: CASSQERGGPADTQYF